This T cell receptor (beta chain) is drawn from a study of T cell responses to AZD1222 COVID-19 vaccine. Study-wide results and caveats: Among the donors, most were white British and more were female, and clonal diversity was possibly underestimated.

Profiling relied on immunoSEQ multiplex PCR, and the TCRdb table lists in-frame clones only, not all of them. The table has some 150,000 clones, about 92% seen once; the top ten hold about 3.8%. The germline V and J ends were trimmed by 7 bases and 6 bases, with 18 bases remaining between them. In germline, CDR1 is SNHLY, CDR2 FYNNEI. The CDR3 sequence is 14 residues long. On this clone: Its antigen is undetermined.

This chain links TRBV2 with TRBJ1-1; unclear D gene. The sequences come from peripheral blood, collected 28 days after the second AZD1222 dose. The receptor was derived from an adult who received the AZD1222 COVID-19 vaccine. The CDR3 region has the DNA TGTGCCAGCACAATGGTCGGAGGATCTTCTGAAGCTTTCTTT. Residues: CASTMVGGSSEAFF.